This T cell receptor beta chain was documented in a study of STAT5B mutations in CD4+ large granular lymphocyte leukemia. The wider study: Among healthy donors, a particular HLA allele went with more CDR3 'QG' motifs. Study-level findings and limits: TRBV06-family usage was enriched in top patient clones (8/27) versus controls (2/35). Data were not HLA-matched across samples.

With 1 base removed from V and 1 base from J, the gap between germline ends came to 14 bases. Per germline, CDR1 MDHEN and CDR2 SYDVKM. The CDR3 contains 18 residues. Assay: immunoSEQ multiplex PCR; the TCRdb copy retains only in-frame clones and omits some. Here the sample spans 23,000 or so clones, around three quarters being singletons. This clone has just one count. As yet, its antigen is unknown. Sequencing input: CD4+ T cells from blood buffy coats. The chain links TRBV28 to TRBJ2-6; maybe TRBD2 (5 bases). The receptor comes from a human donor in good health. CDR3 bases: TGTGCCAGCAGTTTATTAGGGAGCACCCTATCTGGGGCCAACGTCCTGACTTTC. Residues: CASSLLGSTLSGANVLTF.